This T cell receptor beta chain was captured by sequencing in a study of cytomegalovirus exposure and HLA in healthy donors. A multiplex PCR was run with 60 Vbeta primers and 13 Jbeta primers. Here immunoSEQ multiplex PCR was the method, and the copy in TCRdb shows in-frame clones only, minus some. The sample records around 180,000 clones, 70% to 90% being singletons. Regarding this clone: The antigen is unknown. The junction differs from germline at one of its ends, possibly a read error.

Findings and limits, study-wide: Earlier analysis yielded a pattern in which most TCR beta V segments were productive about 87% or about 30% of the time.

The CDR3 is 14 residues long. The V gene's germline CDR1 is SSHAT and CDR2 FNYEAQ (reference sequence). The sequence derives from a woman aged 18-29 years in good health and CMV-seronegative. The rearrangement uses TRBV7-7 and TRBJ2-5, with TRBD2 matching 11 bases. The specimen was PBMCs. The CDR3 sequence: CASSSTSGGETQYF. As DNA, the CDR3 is TGTGCTAGCAGCTCAACTAGCGGGGGTGAGACCCAGTACTTC.